One and the same sample provided the 27 T cell receptor beta chains below, sequenced in a study of cytomegalovirus exposure and HLA in healthy donors (dated by TCRdb to about 2017). Libraries were made using the immunoSEQ multiplex PCR assay. A mixture of 60 forward primers for TCR Vbeta segments and 13 reverse primers for TCR Jbeta segments was used in the multiplex PCR. Here the immuneACCESS table is served through TCRdb, limited to in-frame sequences with V and J called. Missing clones are a known gap in these copies; in checked studies unresolved V genes cover under half, and the rest lacks a known reason. This sample is represented by about 180,000 clones; more than 75% of them were singletons. The ten largest account for 2% to 3% of the sample. The sequenced sample consisted of PBMCs. All receptors derive from a woman aged 25 to 39 in good health and CMV-seropositive.

This clone was picked up a small number of times. One junction end disagrees with the germline gene, perhaps due to a read error. The chain employs TRBV28 and TRBJ1-6; D gene unclear. The CDR3 runs to 12 residues. The germline V gene has CDR1 MDHEN and CDR2 SYDVKM. The CDR3 spells CASKSSNSPLHF. CDR3 coding DNA: TGTGCCAGCAAATCCTCTAATTCACCCCTCCACTTT.

This clone was seen more than once but under ten times. This chain joins TRBV9 and TRBJ2-1; 13 nucleotides match TRBD2. This CDR3 has 15 residues. Per the germline V gene, CDR1 is SGDLS and CDR2 is YYNGEE. The V and J ends lost 3 bases and 6 bases, in that order; junction bases with no gene match: 3. The chain's CDR3 is CASSGTSGGANEQFF. In DNA, the CDR3 is TGTGCCAGCAGCGGCACTAGCGGGGGGGCCAATGAGCAGTTCTTC.

This clone has just a few counts. This chain joins TRBV11-2 and TRBJ2-1; weak D call: TRBD2 (7 bases). The CDR3 sequence is 16 residues long. Germline V CDR1 and CDR2: SGHAT, FQNNGV. The germline V and J ends were trimmed by 3 bases and 2 bases, with 14 bases remaining between them. The CDR3 bases are TGTGCCAGCAGCTTTGCCTTCGGGGGGCCCTACAATGAGCAGTTCTTC. This encodes CASSFAFGGPYNEQFF.

The rearrangement uses TRBV7-3 and TRBJ2-7; possible D gene TRBD1, 6 bases. CDR1 is SGHTA, CDR2 FQGTGA, per germline. The CDR3 extends over 14 amino acids. Trimming stripped 2 bases from V and 3 bases from J, with 11 bases between. The CDR3 DNA is TGTGCCAGCAGCTTATTAGGGGGTAGCTACGAGCAGTACTTC. Translated: CASSLLGGSYEQYF. The full variable domain, completed using reference TRBV7-3 and TRBJ2-7, is GAGVSQTPSNKVTEKGKYVELRCDPISGHTALYWYRQSLGQGPEFLIYFQGTGAADDSGLPNDRFFAVRPEGSVSTLKIQRTERGDSAVYLCASSLLGGSYEQYFGPGTRLTVT.

This clone has just a few counts. The CDR3 sequence: CTSSQDQARGGGQETQYF. In nucleotides, the CDR3 is TGCACCAGCAGCCAAGATCAGGCCCGCGGGGGGGGTCAAGAGACCCAGTACTTC. This chain uses TRBV1 with TRBJ2-5; the table's D call TRBD2 went unverified against the DNA. TRBV1 constitutes a pseudogene. This CDR3 contains 18 residues.

The rearrangement joins TRBV28 to TRBJ1-2; D is undetermined. The CDR3 spans 11 residues. V gave up 5 bases and J gave up 6 bases, with 7 bases separating them. Germline V gene lookup returns CDR1 MDHEN and CDR2 SYDVKM. The CDR3 DNA sequence: TGTGCCAGCAGTGCGGCACATGGCTACACCTTC. It is translated as CASSAAHGYTF.

V is TRBV6-1 and J is TRBJ2-5, with D possibly being TRBD2 (6 bases). V was pared by 6 bases and J by 5 bases, with 16 bases between. This CDR3 has 14 amino acids. Germline V gene data show CDR1 as MNHNS and CDR2 as SASEGT. The CDR3 spells CASRGDWAGETQYF. Here the CDR3 DNA reads TGTGCCAGCAGGGGGGACTGGGCGGGGGAGACCCAGTACTTC.

The CDR3 DNA sequence: TGTGCCAGCAGTTTTTTTCACAGGGAGCCTAATGAAAAACTGTTTTTT. This gives the protein CASSFFHREPNEKLFF. This chain links TRBV27 with TRBJ1-4; D possibly corresponds to TRBD1 (6 bases). The CDR3 is 16 amino acids. The V gene lost 3 bases and the J gene lost 3 bases, with 14 bases spanning the gap. The germline gives CDR1 MNHEY, CDR2 SMNVEV (reference sequence).

This rearrangement joins TRBV7-9 to TRBJ2-7; D may be TRBD1 (6 bases). This CDR3 is 12 amino acids long. Per the germline V gene, CDR1 is SEHNR and CDR2 is FQNEAQ (reference sequence). The germline V and J ends were trimmed by 5 bases and 3 bases, with 8 bases remaining between them. The CDR3 loop reads CASSQQGYEQYF. The CDR3 region has the DNA TGTGCCAGCAGCCAACAGGGCTACGAGCAGTACTTC.

The chain is built from TRBV4-1 and TRBJ2-3; TRBD2 agrees at 10 bases. V gave up 0 bases and J gave up 1 base; unmatched junction bases: 1. CDR1 is MGHRA, CDR2 YSYEKL, per germline. The CDR3 runs 16 residues. The CDR3 sequence is CASSQEAGGGTDTQYF. The DNA for the CDR3 is TGCGCCAGCAGCCAAGAAGCGGGGGGGGGCACAGATACGCAGTATTTT.

CDR3 nucleotide sequence: TGTGCCTGGAGTGTACGTCGGACAGGCCTCAACTACGAGCAGTACTTC. Translating gives CAWSVRRTGLNYEQYF. This chain links TRBV30 with TRBJ2-7; 7 bases fit TRBD1. The germline gives CDR1 GTSNPN, CDR2 SVGIG (reference sequence). The junction had 11 bases not matched to a gene; V was cut back by 0 bases and J by 3 bases. The CDR3 totals 16 residues.

There are a few counts of this clone. Other DNA sequences within the sample encode an identical CDR3. This chain joins TRBV19 and TRBJ2-3, with 9 nucleotides matching TRBD1. CDR1 is LNHDA and CDR2 is SQIVND in the germline V gene (reference sequence). This CDR3 contains 13 residues. Losses at the gene ends were 11 bases for V and 2 bases for J; bases not matched to a gene: 5. CDR3 protein: CACGTGSTDTQYF. DNA of the CDR3: TGTGCCTGTGGGACAGGGTCCACAGATACGCAGTATTTT.

The count of this clone is one. The chain links TRBV5-1 to TRBJ2-2; 9 bases are shared with TRBD1. CDR1 and CDR2 from the germline V gene are SGHRS and YFSETQ. After removal of 4 bases from V and 3 bases from J, the junction contained 1 base not matched to a gene. This CDR3 has 14 residues. CDR3 DNA: TGCGCCAGCAGCAGACAGGGGGACACCGGGGAGCTGTTTTTT. Residues: CASSRQGDTGELFF.

The CDR3 nucleotides are TGTGCCAGCTCACCACCGTGGAGCGGCAGCACAGATACGCAGTATTTT. This gives the protein CASSPPWSGSTDTQYF. The chain couples TRBV18 to TRBJ2-3, with a weak D call TRBD2 (5 bases). Trimming left V 0 bases short and J 0 bases short, with 10 bases between. The CDR3 covers 16 residues. The germline V gene has CDR1 KGHSH and CDR2 LQKENI.

The J gene is TRBJ1-4, the V gene TRBV9; D is possibly TRBD1 (5 bases). Between the trimmed V and J ends, which lost 4 bases and 0 bases, there was a span of 16 bases. The CDR3 is 17 amino acids. Germline V gene sequence: CDR1 SGDLS, CDR2 YYNGEE. CDR3 amino acids: CASSPSSGPATNEKLFF. The CDR3 DNA reads as TGTGCCAGCAGCCCAAGTTCAGGGCCCGCAACTAATGAAAAACTGTTTTTT.

This sequence joins TRBV7-2 and TRBJ2-7, with a possible D match to TRBD1 (6 bases). Germline CDR1 is SGHTA and CDR2 is FQGNSA. The length of the CDR3 is 16 residues. Trimming shortened V by 0 bases and J by 0 bases, and 12 bases separated the two germline ends. In DNA, the CDR3 is TGTGCCAGCAGCTTAGCTGCAGGGGCCACCTCCTACGAGCAGTACTTC. This gives the protein CASSLAAGATSYEQYF. The variable domain in full, with the rest retrieved from reference TRBV7-2 and TRBJ2-7, is GAGVSQSPSNKVTEKGKDVELRCDPISGHTALYWYRQSLGQGLEFLIYFQGNSAPDKSGLPSDRFSAERTGGSVSTLTIQRTQQEDSAVYLCASSLAAGATSYEQYFGPGTRLTVT.

This clone was counted between two and nine times. The V call is TRBV4-3, the J call TRBJ2-7, with TRBD1 matching over 9 bases. Germline-derived CDR1 and CDR2 are LGHNA and YSLEER. CDR3 length equals 15 residues. With 1 base clipped from V and 3 bases from J, the junction kept 4 bases outside the gene matches. CDR3 protein: CASSQAAGQGYEQYF. In DNA form, the CDR3 reads TGCGCCAGCAGCCAAGCAGCGGGACAGGGCTACGAGCAGTACTTC.

This chain joins TRBV10-2 and TRBJ1-4; the match to TRBD1 covers 9 bases. The CDR3 runs to 15 residues. The trim removed 2 bases at V and 8 bases at J, leaving 6 bases unmatched. The germline V gene encodes CDR1 WSHSY and CDR2 SAAADI. In DNA, the CDR3 is TGCGCCAGCAGTGAGCCCGGGACAGGGTCGGAAAAACTGTTTTTT. It translates to CASSEPGTGSEKLFF.

The V and J genes are TRBV19 and TRBJ1-4; 8 positions agree with TRBD1. Germline loops: CDR1 LNHDA, CDR2 SQIVND (reference sequence). Unmatched junction bases numbered 4, after V lost 10 bases and J lost 3 bases. CDR3 length: 13 amino acids. CDR3 protein: CATSGQANEKLFF. The CDR3 DNA reads as TGTGCCACCTCGGGACAGGCTAATGAAAAACTGTTTTTT.

J is TRBJ1-2 and V is TRBV7-2, with D possibly TRBD1 on 5 matching bases. Germline assignment: CDR1 SGHTA and CDR2 FQGNSA. This CDR3 has 13 residues. The V and J ends lost 1 base and 4 bases respectively, with 7 bases between them. Written as DNA, the CDR3 is TGTGCCAGCAGCTTAGGGGGCGGCTATGGCTACACCTTC. Encoded protein: CASSLGGGYGYTF.

The rearrangement links TRBV28 to TRBJ1-5; TRBD1 agrees at 12 bases. The germline V gene has CDR1 MDHEN and CDR2 SYDVKM. The CDR3 contains 18 residues. Unmatched junction bases numbered 16, after V lost 6 bases and J lost 7 bases. CDR3: CASRFLGRGQGARQPQHF. The CDR3 DNA is TGTGCCAGCAGGTTTTTAGGACGGGGACAGGGGGCTCGGCAGCCCCAGCATTTT.

The V call is TRBV2, the J call TRBJ1-4, with D possibly TRBD1 on 6 matching bases. The germline CDR1 and CDR2 sequences are SNHLY and FYNNEI. V gave up 6 bases and J gave up 8 bases, with 16 bases separating them. This CDR3 contains 14 residues. CDR3 region: CASRNRVLSEKLFF. In nucleotides, the CDR3 is TGTGCCAGCAGGAACAGGGTTCTCTCCGAAAAACTGTTTTTT.

V and J are TRBV2 and TRBJ2-5, with TRBD1 matching 9 bases. CDR1 and CDR2 (germline): SNHLY, FYNNEI. CDR3 length: 15 residues. J gave up 5 bases and V 3 bases, and 7 bases lay outside the gene matches. The CDR3 here is CASSEGQGLGETQYF. In DNA, the CDR3 is TGTGCCAGCAGTGAGGGACAGGGCCTTGGGGAGACCCAGTACTTC.

The chain employs TRBV5-1 and TRBJ2-3; 9 bases match TRBD1. The V gene end was trimmed by 3 bases and the J gene end by 4 bases; junction bases not matched to a gene: 9. The CDR3 totals 16 residues. Germline-derived CDR1 and CDR2 are SGHRS and YFSETQ. As DNA, the CDR3 is TGCGCCAGCAGCTACCACCGGGACAGGGATGCAGATACGCAGTATTTT. Its protein is CASSYHRDRDADTQYF. The full variable domain, completed using reference TRBV5-1 and TRBJ2-3, is KAGVTQTPRYLIKTRGQQVTLSCSPISGHRSVSWYQQTPGQGLQFLFEYFSETQRNKGNFPGRFSGRQFSNSRSEMNVSTLELGDSALYLCASSYHRDRDADTQYFGPGTRLTVL.

The genes are TRBV7-2 and TRBJ1-1; a possible D gene is TRBD1 (5 bases). The CDR3 totals 18 residues. Germline lookup yields CDR1 SGHTA and CDR2 FQGNSA. V was trimmed by 1 base and J by 0 bases, leaving 18 bases between them. The CDR3 loop is CASSLVQGGGRMNTEAFF. In DNA, the CDR3 is TGTGCCAGCAGCTTAGTTCAGGGCGGGGGTCGGATGAACACTGAAGCTTTCTTT.

This chain uses TRBV4-3 with TRBJ2-5; 7 bases are shared with TRBD2. Germline CDR1 and CDR2: LGHNA and YSLEER. CDR3 length: 18 residues. V trimming: 0 bases; J trimming: 4 bases; junction bases outside the gene matches: 14. CDR3 protein: CASSQDSGFGASGETQYF. In nucleotides, the CDR3 is TGCGCCAGCAGCCAAGATAGTGGCTTTGGCGCTAGCGGAGAGACCCAGTACTTC.

CDR3 amino acids: CASTLAAGASTDTQYF. The CDR3 bases are TGTGCCAGCACCCTAGCGGCGGGTGCTAGCACAGATACGCAGTATTTT. The chain has TRBV7-6 and TRBJ2-3, with 7 positions matching TRBD2. This CDR3 spans 16 amino acids. Per germline, CDR1 SGHVS and CDR2 FNYEAQ. V lost 7 bases to trimming and J lost 0 bases; unmatched junction nucleotides: 10.